These 9 T cell receptor beta chains originate from one sample sequenced in a study of cytomegalovirus exposure and HLA in healthy donors. Primers for the PCR totalled 60 Vbeta and 13 Jbeta. TCRdb's copy holds only in-frame clones and misses some; the assay was immunoSEQ multiplex PCR. The table includes about 200,000 clones, 70% to 80% detected once. Sequencing was carried out using PBMCs. These receptors were collected from a woman aged 25-40 years in good health and CMV-seronegative.

This clone has a single count. The chain uses TRBV15 and TRBJ2-7, with 7 nucleotides matching TRBD2. The V segment lost 0 bases and the J segment 6 bases; nucleotides outside the gene matches: 8. Germline V gene sequence: CDR1 LNHNV, CDR2 YYDKDF (reference sequence). CDR3 length equals 15 residues. The CDR3 sequence: CATSREGGEGSEQYF. CDR3 coding DNA: TGTGCCACCAGCAGAGAGGGCGGGGAGGGATCCGAGCAGTACTTC.

This chain joins TRBV4-2 and TRBJ2-1; 8 bases map to TRBD2. Germline V gene lookup returns CDR1 LGHNA and CDR2 YNFKEQ. V was pared by 4 bases and J by 0 bases, with 5 bases of the junction left unmatched. CDR3 length: 16 residues. Here the CDR3 reads CASSRERGPSYNEQFF. The CDR3 nucleotides are TGTGCCAGCAGCCGAGAGCGGGGGCCCTCCTACAATGAGCAGTTCTTC.

This CDR3 is CASSQPGQSYEQYF. The CDR3 bases are TGTGCCAGCAGCCAACCGGGACAGTCCTACGAGCAGTACTTC. The chain joins TRBV6-1 to TRBJ2-7; 7 positions match TRBD1. Germline CDR1 and CDR2: MNHNS and SASEGT. After removal of 6 bases from V and 1 base from J, the junction contained 6 bases not matched to a gene. This CDR3 is built from 14 residues.

The chain links TRBV18 to TRBJ1-5; possible D gene TRBD1, 6 bases. Per the germline V gene, CDR1 is KGHSH and CDR2 is LQKENI. The CDR3 is 15 residues long. The germline V and J ends were trimmed by 2 bases and 2 bases, with 10 bases remaining between them. Written as DNA, the CDR3 is TGTGCCAGCTCACCAGCGGGGGCTGGCAATCAGCCCCAGCATTTT. This gives the protein CASSPAGAGNQPQHF. The variable domain in full, with the rest retrieved from reference TRBV18 and TRBJ1-5, is NAGVMQNPRHLVRRRGQEARLRCSPMKGHSHVYWYRQLPEEGLKFMVYLQKENIIDESGMPKERFSAEFPKEGPSILRIQQVVRGDSAAYFCASSPAGAGNQPQHFGDGTRLSIL.

The rearrangement joins TRBV6-5 to TRBJ1-3, with 10 bases fitting TRBD1. This CDR3 is built from 15 residues. Trimming took 5 bases from V and 3 from J; bases not matched to a gene: 4. CDR1 is MNHEY, CDR2 SVGAGI, per germline. CDR3: CASSRQGASGNTIYF. CDR3 bases: TGTGCCAGCAGTCGACAGGGGGCAAGTGGAAACACCATATATTTT.

The V call is TRBV30, the J call TRBJ2-5, with D possibly matching TRBD1 (5 bases). Trimming left V 2 bases short and J 5 bases short, with 15 bases between. Germline V lookup: CDR1 GTSNPN, CDR2 SVGIG (reference sequence). The CDR3 runs 14 residues. CDR3 nucleotides: TGTGCCTGGAGTTCAGGGCGTATGAGGGAGACCCAGTACTTC. Translation: CAWSSGRMRETQYF. The full variable domain, in which reference TRBV30 and TRBJ2-5 provide the parts outside the CDR3, is SQTIHQWPATLVQPVGSPLSLECTVEGTSNPNLYWYRQAAGRGLQLLFYSVGIGQISSEVPQNLSASRPQDRQFILSSKKLLLSDSGFYLCAWSSGRMRETQYFGPGTRLLVL.

The chain employs TRBV7-9 and TRBJ2-7; 7 nucleotides agree with TRBD1. Per the germline V gene, CDR1 is SEHNR and CDR2 is FQNEAQ (reference sequence). J was trimmed by 4 bases and V by 1 base; bases with no gene match: 4. CDR3 size: 14 residues. CDR3 coding DNA: TGTGCCAGCAGCTTAGGGGACAGAATATACGAGCAGTACTTC. This sequence encodes CASSLGDRIYEQYF.

The rearrangement links TRBV27 to TRBJ1-6; D is uncertain. CDR1 MNHEY and CDR2 SMNVEV come from the germline V gene (reference sequence). V lost 7 bases to trimming and J lost 7 bases, with 11 bases between them. This CDR3 has 13 amino acids. CDR3 DNA sequence: TGTGCCAGCACTCCTTTCCCGAATTCACCCCTCCACTTT. It encodes CASTPFPNSPLHF.

The chain employs TRBV2 and TRBJ1-1; D ambiguous. Germline CDR1 reads SNHLY; CDR2 reads FYNNEI. The V gene lost 6 bases and the J gene lost 0 bases, with 8 bases spanning the gap. CDR3 length: 13 residues. For the CDR3, the DNA is TGTGCCAGCAGGGGCGTTATGAACACTGAAGCTTTCTTT. It yields the protein CASRGVMNTEAFF.